The entry below describes one T cell receptor beta chain. Deletions cut 10 bases from V and 7 bases from J, with 22 bases between. Germline V gene lookup returns CDR1 LNHDA and CDR2 SQIVND (reference sequence). CDR3 size: 14 residues. The data stem from a study of OX40 agonist ivuxolimab in advanced cancers. Libraries were prepared by immunoSEQ multiplex PCR; TCRdb keeps only in-frame clonotypes and omits some of them. Here the sample spans over 40,000 clones, around 88% being singletons. This specimen consisted of CD4+ or CD8+ T cells sorted from blood, obtained in a trial of the OX40 agonist ivuxolimab. The source of this sequence is an adult with an advanced solid tumor such as melanoma, head and neck, liver or kidney cancer. The V gene is TRBV19, the J gene TRBJ2-5, with D uncertain. Written as DNA, the CDR3 is TGTGCCAACCCCCGGACGAGATGGCCCATGACCCAGTACTTC. Protein: CANPRTRWPMTQYF.